This T cell receptor beta chain was profiled in a study of response to subunit inactivated influenza vaccine. Study results and caveats: The authors proposed limited new T cell recruitment per seasonal influenza vaccination.

The CDR3 runs 15 residues. V was pared by 7 bases and J by 0 bases, with 15 bases between. This clonotype was observed many times. Its matching antigen is unknown. TCRdb passed the RT-PCR reads through MiXCR, listing each CDR3 protein once. Here the sample spans 700,000 to 900,000 distinct CDR3 sequences, 21% being singletons. The sequence was collected from a man between 45 and 60 years old who received an inactivated influenza vaccine. The gene calls are TRBV12-3 or TRBV12-4 and TRBJ1-1, with D perhaps matching TRBD1 (6 bases). The sample consisted of PBMCs from blood, taken 5 to 6 days after vaccination. The CDR3 loop is CASTLGGGMNTEAFF. The CDR3 DNA follows: TGTGCCAGCACCTTAGGAGGGGGGATGAACACTGAAGCTTTCTTT.